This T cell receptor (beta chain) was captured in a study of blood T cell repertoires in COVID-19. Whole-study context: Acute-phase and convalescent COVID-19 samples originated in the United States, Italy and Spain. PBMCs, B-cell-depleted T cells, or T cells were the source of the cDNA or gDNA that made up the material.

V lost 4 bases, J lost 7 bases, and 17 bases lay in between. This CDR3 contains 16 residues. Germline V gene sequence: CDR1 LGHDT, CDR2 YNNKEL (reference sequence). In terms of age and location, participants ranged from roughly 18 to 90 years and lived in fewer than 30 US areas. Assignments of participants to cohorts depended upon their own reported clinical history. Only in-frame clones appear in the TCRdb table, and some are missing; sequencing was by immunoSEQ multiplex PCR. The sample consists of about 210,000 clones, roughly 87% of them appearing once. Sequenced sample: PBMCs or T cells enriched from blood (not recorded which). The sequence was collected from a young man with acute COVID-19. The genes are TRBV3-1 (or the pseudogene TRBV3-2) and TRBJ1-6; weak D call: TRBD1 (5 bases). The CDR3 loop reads CASSLGRGGTNSPLHF. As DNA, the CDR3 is TGTGCCAGCAGCCTAGGACGGGGAGGGACCAATTCACCCCTCCACTTT.